The rows below give T cell receptor beta chains drawn from one sample of a study of blood T cell repertoires in COVID-19. TCRdb's copy holds only in-frame clones and misses some; the assay was immunoSEQ multiplex PCR. The data hold a few hundred thousand clones, with roughly 86% observed a single time. Sequencing was performed on PBMCs or T cells enriched from blood (not recorded which). These receptors all stem from a woman in her twenties or thirties who had recovered from COVID-19. Each CDR3 is given with its conserved first and last residue. The D gene is left open where the match is weak. Clone sizes are given selectively: once, few, many, or a class where the clone is expanded.

TGTGCCAGCAGTTACTCGAAGGACATCCCGTCAGAGACCCAGTACTTC CASSYSKDIPSETQYF TRBJ2-5 TRBV6-2/TRBV6-3 . .
TGCGCCAGCAGTGAAACAAGAAATGAAAAACTGTTTTTT CASSETRNEKLFF TRBJ1-4 TRBV10-1 . .
TGTGCCAGCAGTTTCTGGCGGGAGAGCACAGATACGCAGTATTTT CASSFWRESTDTQYF TRBJ2-3 TRBV27 . TRBD2
TGTGCCAGCAGACCCCACCAGGGACTTTCCACAGATACGCAGTATTTT CASRPHQGLSTDTQYF TRBJ2-3 TRBV5-4 . .
TGCGCCAGCAGCTTGGCCGGTCCGGACAGCTCTGGAAACACCATATATTTT CASSLAGPDSSGNTIYF TRBJ1-3 TRBV5-1 few .
TGTGCCAGTAGCATAGGAAGACAAGGAACCTATGGCTACACCTTC CASSIGRQGTYGYTF TRBJ1-2 TRBV19 . .
TGTGCCAGCAGCCCCCGGGACAGGGGCTCCTACGAGCAGTACTTC CASSPRDRGSYEQYF TRBJ2-7 TRBV11-1 few TRBD1
TGTGCCAGCAGCGTAGACGGTAGATTCGGGGAGCAGTACTTC CASSVDGRFGEQYF TRBJ2-7 TRBV9 . .
TGTGCCAGCAGCTCTAGAATTGCGGTCTCCTACGAGCAGTACTTC CASSSRIAVSYEQYF TRBJ2-7 TRBV11-1 once .
TGTGCCAGCAGCGTAGAAATATCGGCGGGGGGGCTTCGGAATGAGCAGTTCTTC CASSVEISAGGLRNEQFF TRBJ2-1 TRBV9 . TRBD2
TGCGCCAGCAGCTTGACTACCGGGTCTAGGAAGACCTACGAGCAGTACTTC CASSLTTGSRKTYEQYF TRBJ2-7 TRBV5-1 . .
TGCAGCGTGGGCAGGGACAGGGAAGAGCATGAGCAGTTCTTC CSVGRDREEHEQFF TRBJ2-1 TRBV29-1 once TRBD1
TGTGCCAGCTACGGGACAGGGTGGACTGAAGCTTTCTTT CASYGTGWTEAFF TRBJ1-1 TRBV2 . TRBD1
TGTGCCAGCAGTTTACGGGGGAGGTATGGCTACACCTTC CASSLRGRYGYTF TRBJ1-2 TRBV28 . .
TGTGCCAGTAGTATCGGGACAGGGGGCATCGGCAATCAGCCCCAGCATTTT CASSIGTGGIGNQPQHF TRBJ1-5 TRBV19 . TRBD1
TGTGCCAGCAGCCAAGGCGCCGGGGGTTACAATGAGCAGTTCTTC CASSQGAGGYNEQFF TRBJ2-1 TRBV4-2 . .
TGTGCCACCGGACAGAGGGGGCAAGAGACCCAGTACTTC CATGQRGQETQYF TRBJ2-5 TRBV24-1 . .
TGTGCCATCAGACTATACACCGGGGAGCTGTTTTTT CAIRLYTGELFF TRBJ2-2 TRBV10-3 . .
TGTGCCAGCAGCCAAGGGTTAAATCCAAAGAGTTTT CASSQGLNPKSF TRBJ1-4 TRBV3-1/TRBV3-2 . .
TGTGCCAGCAGCCAACAAGAGACCCAGTACTTC CASSQQETQYF TRBJ2-5 TRBV7-2 . .
TGTGCCAGCAGTTACAACATCTACGAGCAGTACTTC CASSYNIYEQYF TRBJ2-7 TRBV6-6 . .
TGTGCCATCAGTGAACTTCGATCTGGAAACACCATATATTTT CAISELRSGNTIYF TRBJ1-3 TRBV10-3 few .
TGTGCCAGCAGCTGGGGCAGGGGAGAGACCCAGTACTTC CASSWGRGETQYF TRBJ2-5 TRBV13 . .
TGTGCCATCAGTGCCGGGACAGGGGGCTGGGGTACTGAAGCTTTCTTT CAISAGTGGWGTEAFF TRBJ1-1 TRBV10-3 . TRBD1
TGTGCCAGCAGTTCCGGACAGGGTTGGGAAAAACTGTTTTTT CASSSGQGWEKLFF TRBJ1-4 TRBV6-5 . TRBD1
TGTGCCTGGAGTGCCGGGGGGAATGGCTACACCTTC CAWSAGGNGYTF TRBJ1-2 TRBV30 . .
TGTGCCAGCCTTAGGGACTCGTCCTACGAGCAGTACTTC CASLRDSSYEQYF TRBJ2-7 TRBV2 . .
TGTGCCACCAGTGATTGGGGGGACGAGCAGTACTTC CATSDWGDEQYF TRBJ2-7 TRBV24-1 . .
TGTGCCAGCAACGAGGGCCGGCGGTTCGAGCAGTACTTC CASNEGRRFEQYF TRBJ2-7 TRBV6-1 . .
TGTGCCATCAGTGAGTCGTTTAGGGGTGCAGATACGCAGTATTTT CAISESFRGADTQYF TRBJ2-3 TRBV10-3 . .
TGTGCCTGGAGTGTGTGGACAGGGACTACGAACACTGAAGCTTTCTTT CAWSVWTGTTNTEAFF TRBJ1-1 TRBV30 . TRBD1
TGTGCCAGCAGCCCGGACAGGGAGTATGGCTCACCCCTCCACTTT CASSPDREYGSPLHF TRBJ1-6 TRBV7-8 . TRBD1
TGTGCCAGCAGCCGGCAGGGGGCCAAGAATTCACCCCTCCACTTT CASSRQGAKNSPLHF TRBJ1-6 TRBV7-3 . TRBD1
TGTGCCACCAACGGAGGCAGCCAAGAGACCCAGTACTTC CATNGGSQETQYF TRBJ2-5 TRBV14 . .
TGTGCCAGTAGTACCTTGACAGTCTCGAACACTGAAGCTTTCTTT CASSTLTVSNTEAFF TRBJ1-1 TRBV19 . .
TGTGCCAGCAGCCAGACAGAAGGACAGTCGAACACTGAAGCTTTCTTT CASSQTEGQSNTEAFF TRBJ1-1 TRBV7-9 once .
TGTGCTAGTGGTCCTCCTGACGGACGGGGGGCCATCTATGGCTACACCTTC CASGPPDGRGAIYGYTF TRBJ1-2 TRBV12-5 . .
TGTGCCTGGTCCCCCGGGACTGGAAACACCATATATTTT CAWSPGTGNTIYF TRBJ1-3 TRBV30 . .
TGTGCCAGCAGTTTTCAGGGCACCTATGGCTACACCTTC CASSFQGTYGYTF TRBJ1-2 TRBV6-6 . .
TGTGCCAGCAGCGGGACAGGTTCTGGGACTGAAGCTTTCTTT CASSGTGSGTEAFF TRBJ1-1 TRBV5-4 . TRBD1
TGTGCCAGCAGTTCCCGAACTAGCGGGGGTATCTACGAGCAGTACTTC CASSSRTSGGIYEQYF TRBJ2-7 TRBV25-1 . TRBD2
TGCAGCGTAGCAACACCCGAGGCTAACTATGGCTACACCTTC CSVATPEANYGYTF TRBJ1-2 TRBV29-1 . .
TGTGCCAGCTCTCCCGTTGGACAGAGGGAGACCCAGTACTTC CASSPVGQRETQYF TRBJ2-5 TRBV5-4 . .
TGCGCCAGCAGCTTCGGGACTTCAATTACGGGGGAGCAGTACTTC CASSFGTSITGEQYF TRBJ2-7 TRBV5-1 . .
TGTGCCAGCAGATTGGGACAGGGGGGTCAGCCCCAGCATTTT CASRLGQGGQPQHF TRBJ1-5 TRBV6-5 once TRBD1
TGTGCTAGTGGTTCGGGGACAGGGGACACCGGGGAGCTGTTTTTT CASGSGTGDTGELFF TRBJ2-2 TRBV12-5 . TRBD1
TGTGCCAGCAGTTTAGCGGGGTTTAGCAATCAGCCCCAGCATTTT CASSLAGFSNQPQHF TRBJ1-5 TRBV27 . .